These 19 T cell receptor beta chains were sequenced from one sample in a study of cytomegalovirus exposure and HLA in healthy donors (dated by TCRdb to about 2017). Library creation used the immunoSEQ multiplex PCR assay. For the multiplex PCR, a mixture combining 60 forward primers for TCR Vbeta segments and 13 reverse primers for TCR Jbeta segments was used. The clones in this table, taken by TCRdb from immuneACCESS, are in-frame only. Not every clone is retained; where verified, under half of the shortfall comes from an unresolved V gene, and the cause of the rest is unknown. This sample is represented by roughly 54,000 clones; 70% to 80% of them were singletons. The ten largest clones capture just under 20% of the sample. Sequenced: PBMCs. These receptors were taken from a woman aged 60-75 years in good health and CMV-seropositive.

The CDR3 here is CASYGFGYGYTF. The CDR3 nucleotides read TGTGCCAGCTACGGCTTCGGGTATGGCTACACCTTC. This chain uses TRBV6-5 with TRBJ1-2; no clear D. The V and J ends lost 8 bases and 5 bases respectively, with 12 bases between them. CDR1 and CDR2 (germline): MNHEY, SVGAGI. The CDR3 totals 12 residues.

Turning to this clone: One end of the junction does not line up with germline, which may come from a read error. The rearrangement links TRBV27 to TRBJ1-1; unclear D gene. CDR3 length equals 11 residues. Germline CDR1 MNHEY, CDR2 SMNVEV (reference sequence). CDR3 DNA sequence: TGTGCCAGCAGGATCCCCCCTCCCCGGGACTTT. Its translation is CASRIPPPRDF.

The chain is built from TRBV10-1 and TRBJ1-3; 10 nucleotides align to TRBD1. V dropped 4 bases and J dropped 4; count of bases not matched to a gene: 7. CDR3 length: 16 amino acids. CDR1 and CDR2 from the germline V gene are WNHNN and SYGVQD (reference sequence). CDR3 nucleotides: TGCGCCAGCAGTGCCGGGACAGGGGTGAAGGGAAACACCATATATTTT. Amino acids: CASSAGTGVKGNTIYF.

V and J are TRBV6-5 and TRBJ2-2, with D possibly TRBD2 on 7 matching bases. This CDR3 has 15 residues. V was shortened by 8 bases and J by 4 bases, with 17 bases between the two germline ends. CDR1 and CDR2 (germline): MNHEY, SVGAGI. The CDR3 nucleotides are TGTGCCAGCTCTTTGGGCGGGGGCGGCACCGGGGAGCTGTTTTTT. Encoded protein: CASSLGGGGTGELFF.

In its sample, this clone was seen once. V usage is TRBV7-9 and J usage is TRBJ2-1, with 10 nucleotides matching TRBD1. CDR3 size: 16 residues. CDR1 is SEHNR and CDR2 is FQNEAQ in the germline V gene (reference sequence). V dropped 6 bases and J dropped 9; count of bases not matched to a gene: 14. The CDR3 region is CASSAEVAGTGAEQFF. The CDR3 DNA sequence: TGTGCCAGCAGTGCCGAGGTGGCCGGGACAGGGGCTGAGCAGTTCTTC.

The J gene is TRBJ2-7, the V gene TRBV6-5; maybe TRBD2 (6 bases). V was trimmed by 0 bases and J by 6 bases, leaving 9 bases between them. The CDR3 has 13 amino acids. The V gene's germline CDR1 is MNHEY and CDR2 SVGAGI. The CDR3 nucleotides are TGTGCCAGCAGTTACTCGGAGGAGGGCGAGCAGTACTTC. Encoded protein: CASSYSEEGEQYF.

The CDR3 sequence: CASSLVQGRDTQYF. The CDR3 DNA follows: TGCGCCAGCAGCTTGGTGCAGGGAAGAGATACGCAGTATTTT. The chain recombines TRBV5-1 with TRBJ2-3; D possibly corresponds to TRBD1 (5 bases). CDR3 length: 14 amino acids. V was shortened by 0 bases and J by 5 bases, with 10 bases between the two germline ends. Germline CDR1 SGHRS, CDR2 YFSETQ.

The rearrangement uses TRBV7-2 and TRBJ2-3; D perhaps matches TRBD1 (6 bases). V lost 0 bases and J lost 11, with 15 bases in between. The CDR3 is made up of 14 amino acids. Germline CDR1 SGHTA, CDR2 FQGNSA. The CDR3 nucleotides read TGTGCCAGCAGCTTAGCAACGGGGAAAGGGGGGCAGTATTTT. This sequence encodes CASSLATGKGGQYF.

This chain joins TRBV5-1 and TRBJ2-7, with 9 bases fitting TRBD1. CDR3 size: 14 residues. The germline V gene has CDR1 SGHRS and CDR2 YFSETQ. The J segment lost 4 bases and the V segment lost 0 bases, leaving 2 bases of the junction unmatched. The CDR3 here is CASSLGQGGYEQYF. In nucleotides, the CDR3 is TGCGCCAGCAGCTTGGGACAGGGGGGGTACGAGCAGTACTTC.

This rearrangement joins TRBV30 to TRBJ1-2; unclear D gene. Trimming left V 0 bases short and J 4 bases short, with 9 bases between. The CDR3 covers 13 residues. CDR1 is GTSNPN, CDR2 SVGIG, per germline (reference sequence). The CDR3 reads CAWSVLWAYGYTF. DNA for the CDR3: TGTGCCTGGAGTGTACTGTGGGCCTATGGCTACACCTTC. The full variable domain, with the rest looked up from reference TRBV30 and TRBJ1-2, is SQTIHQWPATLVQPVGSPLSLECTVEGTSNPNLYWYRQAAGRGLQLLFYSVGIGQISSEVPQNLSASRPQDRQFILSSKKLLLSDSGFYLCAWSVLWAYGYTFGSGTRLTVV.

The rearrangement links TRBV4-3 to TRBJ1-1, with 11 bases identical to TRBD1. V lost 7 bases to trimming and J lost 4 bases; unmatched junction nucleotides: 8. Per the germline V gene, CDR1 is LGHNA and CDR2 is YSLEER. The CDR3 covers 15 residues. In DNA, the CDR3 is TGCGCCAGCACCCCCGGGACAGGGGGAGGCACTGAAGCTTTCTTT. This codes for CASTPGTGGGTEAFF.

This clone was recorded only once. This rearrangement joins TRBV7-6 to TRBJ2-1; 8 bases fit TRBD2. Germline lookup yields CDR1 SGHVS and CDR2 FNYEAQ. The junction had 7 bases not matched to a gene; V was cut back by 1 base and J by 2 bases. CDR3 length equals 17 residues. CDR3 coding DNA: TGTGCCAGCAGCTTAGGGGTTAGCGGGGTAGCCTACAATGAGCAGTTCTTC. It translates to CASSLGVSGVAYNEQFF.

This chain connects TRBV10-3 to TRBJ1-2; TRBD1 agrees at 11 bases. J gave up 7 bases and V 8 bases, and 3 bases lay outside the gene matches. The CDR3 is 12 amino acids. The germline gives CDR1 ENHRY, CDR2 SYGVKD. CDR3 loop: CAIGQGAFGYTF. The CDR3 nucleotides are TGTGCCATCGGACAGGGGGCTTTTGGCTACACCTTC.

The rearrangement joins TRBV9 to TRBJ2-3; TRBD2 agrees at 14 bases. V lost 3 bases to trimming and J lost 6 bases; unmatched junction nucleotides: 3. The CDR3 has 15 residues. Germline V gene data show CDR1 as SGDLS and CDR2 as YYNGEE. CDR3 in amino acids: CASSGTSGGRDTQYF. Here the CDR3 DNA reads TGTGCCAGCAGCGGGACTAGCGGGGGGCGGGATACGCAGTATTTT. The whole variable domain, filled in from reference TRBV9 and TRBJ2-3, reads DSGVTQTPKHLITATGQRVTLRCSPRSGDLSVYWYQQSLDQGLQFLIQYYNGEERAKGNILERFSAQQFPDLHSELNLSSLELGDSALYFCASSGTSGGRDTQYFGPGTRLTVL.

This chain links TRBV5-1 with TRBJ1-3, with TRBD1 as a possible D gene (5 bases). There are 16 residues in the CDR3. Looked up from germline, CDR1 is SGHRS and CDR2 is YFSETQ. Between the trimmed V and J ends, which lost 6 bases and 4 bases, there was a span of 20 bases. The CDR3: CASTPGPQNAGNTIYF. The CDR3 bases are TGCGCCAGCACGCCAGGGCCTCAAAATGCCGGAAACACCATATATTTT.

In DNA form, the CDR3 reads TGTGCCAGCAGCTCCTGGACAGGCATAGGAAACACCATATATTTT. This encodes CASSSWTGIGNTIYF. The chain links TRBV7-9 to TRBJ1-3, with 7 bases that match TRBD1. CDR3 length: 15 amino acids. The germline gives CDR1 SEHNR, CDR2 FQNEAQ (reference sequence). The junction had 7 bases not matched to a gene; V was cut back by 4 bases and J by 4 bases. Variable domain in full (rest from reference TRBV7-9 and TRBJ1-3): DTGVSQNPRHKITKRGQNVTFRCDPISEHNRLYWYRQTLGQGPEFLTYFQNEAQLEKSRLLSDRFSAERPKGSFSTLEIQRTEQGDSAMYLCASSSWTGIGNTIYFGEGSWLTVV.

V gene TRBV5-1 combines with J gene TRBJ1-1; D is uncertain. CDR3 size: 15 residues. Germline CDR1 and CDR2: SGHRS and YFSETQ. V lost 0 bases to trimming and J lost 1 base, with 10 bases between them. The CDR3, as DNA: TGCGCCAGCAGCTTGGATGGGAGATCGAACACTGAAGCTTTCTTT. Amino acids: CASSLDGRSNTEAFF.

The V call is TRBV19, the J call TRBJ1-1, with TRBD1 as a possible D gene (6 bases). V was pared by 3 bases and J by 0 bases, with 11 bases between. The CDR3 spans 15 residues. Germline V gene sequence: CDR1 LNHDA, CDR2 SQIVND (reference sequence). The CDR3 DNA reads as TGTGCCAGTAGTATGGGGGGGCATCTGAACACTGAAGCTTTCTTT. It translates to CASSMGGHLNTEAFF.

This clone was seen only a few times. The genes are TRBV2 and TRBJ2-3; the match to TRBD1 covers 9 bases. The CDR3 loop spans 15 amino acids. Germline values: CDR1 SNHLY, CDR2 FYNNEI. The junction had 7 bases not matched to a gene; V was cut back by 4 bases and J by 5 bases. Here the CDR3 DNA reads TGTGCCAGCAGTGGTCCGGGACAGGGTATAGATACGCAGTATTTT. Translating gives CASSGPGQGIDTQYF.